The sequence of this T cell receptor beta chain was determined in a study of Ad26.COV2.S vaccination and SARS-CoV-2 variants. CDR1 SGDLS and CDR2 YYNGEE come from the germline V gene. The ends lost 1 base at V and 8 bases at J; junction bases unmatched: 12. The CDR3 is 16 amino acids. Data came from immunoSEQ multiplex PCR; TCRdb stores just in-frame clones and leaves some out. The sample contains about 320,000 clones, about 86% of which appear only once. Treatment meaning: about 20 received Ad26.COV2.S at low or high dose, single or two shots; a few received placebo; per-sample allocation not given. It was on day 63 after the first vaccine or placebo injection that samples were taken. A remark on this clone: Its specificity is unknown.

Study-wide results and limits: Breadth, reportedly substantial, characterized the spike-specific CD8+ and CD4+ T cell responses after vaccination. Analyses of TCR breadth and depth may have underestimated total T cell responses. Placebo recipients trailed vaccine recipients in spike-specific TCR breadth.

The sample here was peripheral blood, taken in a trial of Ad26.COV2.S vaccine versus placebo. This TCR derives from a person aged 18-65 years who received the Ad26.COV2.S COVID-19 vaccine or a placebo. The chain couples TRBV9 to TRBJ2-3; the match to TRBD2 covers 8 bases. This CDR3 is CASSVTPDGGAATQYF. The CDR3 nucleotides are TGTGCCAGCAGCGTAACCCCCGACGGGGGGGCGGCTACGCAGTATTTT.